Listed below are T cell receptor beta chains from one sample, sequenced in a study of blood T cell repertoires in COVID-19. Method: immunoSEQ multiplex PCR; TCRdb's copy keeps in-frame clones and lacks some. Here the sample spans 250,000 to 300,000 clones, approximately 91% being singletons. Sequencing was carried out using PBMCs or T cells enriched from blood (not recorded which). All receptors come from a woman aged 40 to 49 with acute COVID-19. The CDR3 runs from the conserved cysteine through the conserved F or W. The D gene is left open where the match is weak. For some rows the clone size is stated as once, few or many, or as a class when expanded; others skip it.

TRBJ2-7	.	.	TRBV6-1	CASSEQQVSSYEQYF	TGTGCCAGCAGTGAGCAACAGGTTAGCTCCTACGAGCAGTACTTC
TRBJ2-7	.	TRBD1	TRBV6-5	CASSYDREYEQYF	TGTGCCAGCAGTTACGACAGGGAGTACGAGCAGTACTTC
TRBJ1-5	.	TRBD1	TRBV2	CASRGTVRSNQPQHF	TGTGCCAGCAGAGGGACAGTCCGAAGCAATCAGCCCCAGCATTTT
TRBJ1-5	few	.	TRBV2	CASSGTASNQPQHF	TGTGCCAGCAGTGGGACAGCGAGCAATCAGCCCCAGCATTTT
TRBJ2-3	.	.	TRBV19	CASSKGLMRDTQYF	TGTGCCAGTAGTAAGGGACTTATGCGGGATACGCAGTATTTT
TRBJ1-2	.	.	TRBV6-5	CASLGVYGYTF	TGTGCCAGCTTAGGGGTCTATGGCTACACCTTC
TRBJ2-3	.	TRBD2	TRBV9	CASKRGLADTDTQYF	TGTGCCAGCAAACGGGGACTAGCGGACACAGATACGCAGTATTTT
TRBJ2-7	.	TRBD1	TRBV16	CASSPQGQGKREQYF	TGTGCCAGCAGCCCTCAGGGACAGGGGAAACGCGAGCAGTACTTC
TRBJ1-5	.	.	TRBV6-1	CASSEARQQPQHF	TGTGCCAGCAGTGAAGCGAGACAACAGCCCCAGCATTTT
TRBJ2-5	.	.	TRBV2	CASSRDSQETQYF	TGTGCCAGCAGCCGAGACAGCCAAGAGACCCAGTACTTC
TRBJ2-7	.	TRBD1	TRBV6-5	CASSSGTGNYEQYF	TGTGCCAGCAGTTCTGGGACAGGAAACTACGAGCAGTACTTC
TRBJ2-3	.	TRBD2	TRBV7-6	CASSFGGRARDTQYF	TGTGCCAGCAGCTTTGGAGGGAGGGCCAGAGATACGCAGTATTTT
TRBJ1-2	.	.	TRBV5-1	CASSLVAGNYGYTF	TGCGCCAGCAGCTTGGTGGCGGGAAACTATGGCTACACCTTC
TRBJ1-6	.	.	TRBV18	CASSPIIDSPLHF	TGTGCCAGCTCACCAATTATCGATTCACCCCTCCACTTT
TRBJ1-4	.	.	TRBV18	CASSPPLLGGNEKLFF	TGTGCCAGCTCACCACCGCTACTGGGGGGTAATGAAAAACTGTTTTTT
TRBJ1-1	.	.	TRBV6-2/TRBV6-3	CASSYNRTQMNTEAFF	TGTGCCAGCAGTTACAACAGGACACAGATGAACACTGAAGCTTTCTTT
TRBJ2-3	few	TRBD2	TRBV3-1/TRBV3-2	CASSQGTQRGVGDTQYF	TGTGCCAGCAGCCAAGGGACACAGCGGGGGGTAGGTGATACGCAGTATTTT
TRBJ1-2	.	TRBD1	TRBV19	CASSLLRDRGRRDGYTF	TGTGCCAGTAGCCTTCTCCGGGACAGGGGGCGCCGGGATGGCTACACCTTC
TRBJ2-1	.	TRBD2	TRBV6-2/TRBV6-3	CASSYGAGGTIYNEQFF	TGTGCCAGCAGTTACGGAGCAGGCGGGACTATTTACAATGAGCAGTTCTTC
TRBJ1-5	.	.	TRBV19	CASTRWTDPNSNQPQHF	TGTGCCAGCACTAGATGGACCGACCCCAATAGCAATCAGCCCCAGCATTTT
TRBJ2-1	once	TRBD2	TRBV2	CASSDVAGVSYNEQFF	TGTGCCAGCAGTGATGTGGCGGGGGTCTCCTACAATGAGCAGTTCTTC
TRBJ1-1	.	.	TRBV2	CASSVTGSTEAFF	TGTGCCAGCAGTGTGACTGGATCCACTGAAGCTTTCTTT
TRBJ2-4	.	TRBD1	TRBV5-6	CASSPTGTGRAKNIQYF	TGTGCCAGCAGCCCGACAGGGACAGGAAGAGCCAAAAACATTCAGTACTTC
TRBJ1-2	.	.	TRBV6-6	CASSNAGARYGYTF	TGTGCCAGCAGTAACGCTGGGGCCCGCTATGGCTACACCTTC
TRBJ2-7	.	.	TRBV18	CASSLMTAYEQYF	TGTGCCAGCTCATTGATGACAGCCTACGAGCAGTACTTC
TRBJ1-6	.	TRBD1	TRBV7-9	CASLAQGSSPLHF	TGTGCCAGCCTTGCACAGGGGAGTTCACCCCTCCACTTT
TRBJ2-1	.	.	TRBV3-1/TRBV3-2	CASSQANEQFF	TGTGCCAGCAGCCAAGCTAATGAGCAGTTCTTC
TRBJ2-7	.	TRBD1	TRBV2	CASSGQGMYEQYF	TGTGCCAGCAGTGGACAGGGGATGTACGAGCAGTACTTC
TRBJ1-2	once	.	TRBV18	CASSPILSGQRNYGYTF	TGTGCCAGCTCACCAATCTTGTCAGGACAAAGGAACTATGGCTACACCTTC
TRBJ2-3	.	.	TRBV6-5	CASSYSGQGTDTQYF	TGTGCCAGCAGTTACTCTGGGCAGGGCACAGATACGCAGTATTTT
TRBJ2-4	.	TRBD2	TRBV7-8	CASSPGLAGVRPAKNIQYF	TGTGCCAGCAGCCCCGGACTAGCGGGAGTACGTCCCGCCAAAAACATTCAGTACTTC
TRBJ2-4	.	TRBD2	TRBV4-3	CASSYSGRAGTKNIQYF	TGCGCCAGCAGCTATAGCGGGAGGGCCGGAACCAAAAACATTCAGTACTTC
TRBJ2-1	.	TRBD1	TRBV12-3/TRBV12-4	CASRPTGVQEQFF	TGTGCCAGCAGGCCTACAGGGGTACAGGAGCAGTTCTTC
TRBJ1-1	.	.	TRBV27	CASSLLGMNTEAFF	TGTGCCAGCAGTTTACTGGGCATGAACACTGAAGCTTTCTTT
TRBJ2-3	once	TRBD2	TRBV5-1	CASSRPELADTDTQYF	TGCGCCAGCAGCCGCCCCGAACTAGCGGACACAGATACGCAGTATTTT
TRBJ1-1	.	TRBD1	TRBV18	CASSSGQANTEAFF	TGTGCCAGCTCATCGGGACAGGCGAACACTGAAGCTTTCTTT
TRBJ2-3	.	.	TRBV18	CASSPGPNTDTQYF	TGTGCCAGCTCACCGGGGCCGAATACAGATACGCAGTATTTT
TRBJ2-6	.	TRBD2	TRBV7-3	CASSPAGGAESGANVLTF	TGTGCCAGCAGCCCGGCGGGGGGAGCGGAGTCTGGGGCCAACGTCCTGACTTTC
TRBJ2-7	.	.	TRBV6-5	CASSYQGVGSYEQYF	TGTGCCAGCAGTTACCAAGGGGTAGGTTCCTACGAGCAGTACTTC
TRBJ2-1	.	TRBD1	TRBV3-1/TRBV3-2	CASSRSGTDNEQFF	TGTGCCAGCAGCCGATCCGGGACAGACAATGAGCAGTTCTTC
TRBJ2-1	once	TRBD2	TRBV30	CAWYAPGLAKGHEQFF	TGTGCCTGGTACGCCCCGGGACTAGCGAAGGGCCATGAGCAGTTCTTC
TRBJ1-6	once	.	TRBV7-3	CASSLTGGDWNSPLHF	TGTGCCAGCAGCTTAACCGGGGGGGATTGGAATTCACCCCTCCACTTT
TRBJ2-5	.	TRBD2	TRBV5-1	CASSLWGTSGPSPETQYF	TGCGCCAGCAGCTTGTGGGGCACTAGCGGGCCCTCTCCAGAGACCCAGTACTTC
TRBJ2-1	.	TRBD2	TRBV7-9	CASSSGPLAGGEQFF	TGTGCCAGCAGTTCCGGCCCCCTAGCGGGTGGTGAGCAGTTCTTC
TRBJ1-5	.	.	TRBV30	CAWSGLAARGPQHF	TGTGCCTGGAGCGGCTTGGCTGCCCGGGGGCCCCAGCATTTT
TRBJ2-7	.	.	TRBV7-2	CASKKGVDRYEQYF	TGTGCCAGCAAGAAGGGGGTAGACCGTTACGAGCAGTACTTC
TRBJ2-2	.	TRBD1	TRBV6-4	CASSVDRRTGELFF	TGTGCCAGCAGCGTGGACAGGAGGACCGGGGAGCTGTTTTTT
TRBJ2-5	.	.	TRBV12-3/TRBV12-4	CASSYRQQETQYF	TGTGCCAGCAGCTACAGACAGCAAGAGACCCAGTACTTC
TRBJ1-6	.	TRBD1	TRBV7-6	CASSLGDRENSPLHF	TGTGCCAGCAGCTTAGGGGACAGGGAGAATTCACCCCTCCACTTT
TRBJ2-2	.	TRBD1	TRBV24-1	CATSAGTGGPGELFF	TGTGCCACCAGTGCCGGGACAGGGGGCCCCGGGGAGCTGTTTTTT
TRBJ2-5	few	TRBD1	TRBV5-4	CALQRQGSGGETQYF	TGTGCTCTACAACGACAGGGGAGTGGAGGAGAGACCCAGTACTTC
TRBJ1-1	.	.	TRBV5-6	CASSLQGLGTEAFF	TGTGCCAGCAGCTTACAGGGCCTGGGGACTGAAGCTTTCTTT
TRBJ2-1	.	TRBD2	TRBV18	CASSPQSGRALNEQFF	TGTGCCAGCTCACCGCAGAGCGGGAGGGCTCTAAATGAGCAGTTCTTC
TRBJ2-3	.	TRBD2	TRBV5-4	CASSTAGTSGTGGQYF	TGTGCCAGCAGCACAGCCGGGACTAGCGGCACGGGGGGGCAGTATTTT